This TCR beta chain was profiled in a study of T cells after yellow fever vaccination. About the study: Fractions of limited cellularity were prepared by means of SMART-Seq v4 Ultra Low Input. Study-level results: Weaker, the secondary response peaked sooner, at day 5 versus 15. Across the CD4 and CD8 compartments, a small share of clonotypes was present in both.

In TCRdb, the 5' RACE reads were re-called with MiXCR into one record per CDR3 protein. This table holds roughly 120,000 distinct CDR3 sequences, 6.5% to 9% found once. The length of the CDR3 is 14 residues. CDR1 is LNHNV and CDR2 is YYDKDF in the germline V gene (reference sequence). Trimming removed 6 bases from V and 4 bases from J; junction bases left unmatched: 6. This clonotype showed up many times. Its target is unknown. The gene calls are TRBV15 and TRBJ2-7; 10 bases match TRBD2. Specimen: CD8+ T cells sorted from PBMCs, collected 45 days after the yellow fever booster vaccination. The receptor's source is a man aged 30 to 45 who received the YFV17D yellow fever vaccine. The CDR3 nucleotides read TGTGCCACCAGAAAAGCGGGAGGGGCGTACGAGCAGTACTTC. It yields the protein CATRKAGGAYEQYF.